A selection of T cell receptor beta chains follows, all from one sample in a study of T-cell reconstitution after alpha-beta-depleted transplantation in children. TCRdb independently ran MiXCR on the PCR reads; one entry per CDR3 protein. Of about 640,000 distinct CDR3 sequences listed, roughly 17% are singletons. The material was PBMCs from the stem cell graft donor, obtained from the stem cell graft. The receptors were sampled from a human donor who donated a stem cell graft to a child with acute myeloid leukemia. Both conserved end residues are part of each CDR3. D genes are given only for firm matches. Only some rows state a clone size, as once, few, many or a class for expanded clones.

TRBJ2-1,-,TRBV20-1,many,TGCAGTGCTAGAGGCACCCCTCTTAATGAGCAGTTCTTC,CSARGTPLNEQFF
TRBJ2-3,TRBD2,TRBV20-1,many,TGCAGTGCTAGAGATTTACTAGCGGGGAGTAGCACAGATACGCAGTATTTT,CSARDLLAGSSTDTQYF
TRBJ2-1,TRBD2,TRBV7-9,-,TGTGCCAGCAGCCTGACTAGCGGGGGAACAAATGAGCAGTTCTTC,CASSLTSGGTNEQFF
TRBJ2-1,-,TRBV6-5,-,TGTGCCAGCAGTTCCGTAGACTCCTTCTCCTACAATGAGCAGTTCTTC,CASSSVDSFSYNEQFF
TRBJ2-5,-,TRBV20-1,few,TGCAGTGCTCCCCGCAGGGAGTGGAAGACCCAGTACTTC,CSAPRREWKTQYF
TRBJ2-5,TRBD2,TRBV20-1,many,TGCAGTGCTAGAGAAAGCATGCGGGGGAGTGGAGAGACCCAGTACTTC,CSARESMRGSGETQYF
TRBJ2-1,-,TRBV4-1,-,TGCGCCAGCAGCCAATGGTTACGGCCTGACAATGAGCAGTTCTTC,CASSQWLRPDNEQFF
TRBJ2-5,-,TRBV20-1,many,TGCAGTGCTAGAGCCGTGGTAGAGACCCAGTACTTC,CSARAVVETQYF
TRBJ2-7,TRBD1,TRBV29-1,many,TGCAGCGTTGGGGACAGGGAGACCTACGAGCAGTACTTC,CSVGDRETYEQYF
TRBJ1-1,TRBD1,TRBV29-1,-,TGCAGCGTCCCGGACAGGGCGCGGGCTGAAGCTTTCTTT,CSVPDRARAEAFF
TRBJ2-5,TRBD2,TRBV20-1,many,TGCAGTGCTAGTAGCGGGCGAAAGTACCAAGAGACCCAGTACTTC,CSASSGRKYQETQYF
TRBJ2-3,TRBD2,TRBV29-1,-,TGCAGCGTTGGAGGGGCTAGAGCGGGGGGTCTCGCAGATACGCAGTATTTT,CSVGGARAGGLADTQYF
TRBJ1-6,-,TRBV7-2,-,TGTGCCAGCAGCTTCGCGGGTGGGAATAATTCACCCCTCCACTTT,CASSFAGGNNSPLHF
TRBJ2-5,-,TRBV9,-,TGTGCCAGCAGCGTAGCCCTAAAAGAGACCCAGTACTTC,CASSVALKETQYF
TRBJ2-3,-,TRBV7-2,many,TGTGCCAGCAGTCCAGAACCTAGAACAGATACGCAGTATTTT,CASSPEPRTDTQYF
TRBJ2-2,TRBD2,TRBV15,many,TGTGCCACCAGCCCGTGGACTAGTGGGAACACCGGGGAGCTGTTTTTT,CATSPWTSGNTGELFF
TRBJ2-7,-,TRBV20-1,many,TGCAGTGCTAGAGAGAGGACAGCGGACTCCTACGAGCAGTACTTC,CSARERTADSYEQYF
TRBJ1-6,-,TRBV20-1,many,TGCAGTGCCCTCTCAGGGTTCGGCTCACCCCTCCACTTT,CSALSGFGSPLHF
TRBJ1-1,-,TRBV20-1,many,TGCAGTGCTCTATTTCTTGCAACGAAGAACACTGAAGCTTTCTTT,CSALFLATKNTEAFF
TRBJ2-5,-,TRBV10-1,many,TGCGCCAGCAGTGAGTCCCGGGACATTGGTGAGACCCAGTACTTC,CASSESRDIGETQYF
TRBJ2-5,-,TRBV12-3/TRBV12-4,-,TGTGCCAGCAGCAAGGGTGTGGAGACCCAGTACTTC,CASSKGVETQYF
TRBJ2-2,-,TRBV12-3/TRBV12-4,-,TGTGCCAGCAGTTTCACGGGCGAGCAGGAGCTGTTTTTT,CASSFTGEQELFF
TRBJ2-5,TRBD2,TRBV7-6,few,TGTGCCAGCAGCTTAGCGCCAGCGGGGGGCATCGACCAAGAGACCCAGTACTTC,CASSLAPAGGIDQETQYF
TRBJ1-3,-,TRBV20-1,many,TGCAGTGCTAGAGAACGCAGGGACTCTGGAAACACCATATATTTT,CSARERRDSGNTIYF
TRBJ1-5,-,TRBV28,-,TGTGCCAGCAGTTTCACGAACTGGCCCCAGCATTTT,CASSFTNWPQHF
TRBJ2-5,TRBD1,TRBV29-1,many,TGCAGCGTGGACAGGGGGCCTCGGGAGACCCAGTACTTC,CSVDRGPRETQYF
TRBJ1-6,TRBD1,TRBV20-1,many,TGCAGTGCCAGCGTTGACAGGGATTCACCCCTCCACTTT,CSASVDRDSPLHF
TRBJ2-1,-,TRBV6-5,many,TGTGCCAGCAGTCAGAAGGGAGTAGGTGGCTATGAGCAGTTCTTC,CASSQKGVGGYEQFF
TRBJ2-1,TRBD2,TRBV5-5,many,TGTGCCAGCAGCGGGGGGACTAGCGGGTATAGCTCCTACAATGAGCAGTTCTTC,CASSGGTSGYSSYNEQFF